These T cell receptor beta chains were read from a single sample in a study of human T cells and chemical hapten exposure. TCRdb re-analysed the RACE reads in MiXCR, keeping a single row per CDR3 protein. This sample carries approximately 97,000 distinct CDR3 sequences, about an eighth of them seen once, and the ten largest clones take roughly 3.1%. The sequencing here drew on whole blood, taken in connection with sensitization to the hapten diphenylcyclopropenone (DPC). These receptors were obtained from a woman in her forties with alopecia areata. Some clones in this sample may be carry-over from other donors' samples. CDR3s include the opening cysteine and the closing phenylalanine or tryptophan. D genes are given only for firm matches. Clone size is stated in some rows and not others, as once, few, many or a class when expanded.

v_call: TRBV7-3
clone_size: few
j_call: TRBJ2-7
d_call: NA
cdr3_nt: TGTGCCAGCAGCTTAATGAGGGGCGCAAGTTCCGAGCAGTACTTC
cdr3_aa: CASSLMRGASSEQYF

v_call: TRBV6-2/TRBV6-3
clone_size: many
j_call: TRBJ2-2
d_call: TRBD2
cdr3_nt: TGTGCCAGCAGTTACGCGGGAGGGGACACCGGGGAGCTGTTTTTT
cdr3_aa: CASSYAGGDTGELFF

v_call: TRBV10-1
clone_size: few
j_call: TRBJ2-5
d_call: NA
cdr3_nt: TGCGCCAGCAGTGACCGGGCCCCGTCGGAGACCCAGTACTTC
cdr3_aa: CASSDRAPSETQYF

v_call: TRBV2
clone_size: NA
j_call: TRBJ2-1
d_call: NA
cdr3_nt: TGTGCCAGCAGTCCCCGGGACCCAAATTACAATGAGCAGTTCTTC
cdr3_aa: CASSPRDPNYNEQFF

v_call: TRBV4-3
clone_size: NA
j_call: TRBJ2-3
d_call: NA
cdr3_nt: TGCGCCAGCAGCCAAGATATGGGCATAACAGATACGCAGTATTTT
cdr3_aa: CASSQDMGITDTQYF

v_call: TRBV7-2
clone_size: many
j_call: TRBJ2-7
d_call: TRBD2
cdr3_nt: TGTGCCAGCAGCTCCCGGACTAGCGGGAGTTCGGGGTACTTC
cdr3_aa: CASSSRTSGSSGYF

v_call: TRBV6-5
clone_size: few
j_call: TRBJ2-7
d_call: TRBD1
cdr3_nt: TGTGCCAGCAGTCCCACCGACAGGGGGCTATGGGAGCAGTACTTC
cdr3_aa: CASSPTDRGLWEQYF

v_call: TRBV12-3/TRBV12-4
clone_size: many
j_call: TRBJ1-4
d_call: NA
cdr3_nt: TGTGCCAGCAGCCCCGTTGGGAATTTACTGTTTTTT
cdr3_aa: CASSPVGNLLFF

v_call: TRBV7-9
clone_size: many
j_call: TRBJ1-4
d_call: NA
cdr3_nt: TGTGCCAGCAGCTCCAGGACAGATAATGAAAAACTGTTTTTT
cdr3_aa: CASSSRTDNEKLFF

v_call: TRBV5-6
clone_size: many
j_call: TRBJ2-3
d_call: NA
cdr3_nt: TGTGCCAGCAGCTTGGCCAACCCAGCGGATCTGACAGATACGCAGTATTTT
cdr3_aa: CASSLANPADLTDTQYF

v_call: TRBV20-1
clone_size: NA
j_call: TRBJ2-7
d_call: NA
cdr3_nt: TGCAGTGCTACAGCGGCAGGGATTCCCTACGAGCAGTACTTC
cdr3_aa: CSATAAGIPYEQYF

v_call: TRBV18
clone_size: many
j_call: TRBJ2-7
d_call: NA
cdr3_nt: TGTGCCAGCTCACCACGCCGGGACCCACCGGGCGAGCAGTACTTC
cdr3_aa: CASSPRRDPPGEQYF

v_call: TRBV6-2/TRBV6-3
clone_size: few
j_call: TRBJ1-5
d_call: NA
cdr3_nt: TGTGCCAGCACTACAACAAATCAGCCCCAGCATTTT
cdr3_aa: CASTTTNQPQHF

v_call: TRBV4-3
clone_size: many
j_call: TRBJ1-3
d_call: NA
cdr3_nt: TGCGCCAGCAGCCAAGATCGGGGGGACATGGAATATTTT
cdr3_aa: CASSQDRGDMEYF

v_call: TRBV6-5
clone_size: many
j_call: TRBJ2-7
d_call: NA
cdr3_nt: TGTGCCAGCAGTTACCTTTCCTCCGGACCCAGGGGGGGCGAGCAGTACTTC
cdr3_aa: CASSYLSSGPRGGEQYF

v_call: TRBV6-2/TRBV6-3
clone_size: many
j_call: TRBJ2-1
d_call: NA
cdr3_nt: TGTGCCAGCAGAAGAACGGGCGGGGGCACTTACAATGAGCAGTTCTTC
cdr3_aa: CASRRTGGGTYNEQFF

v_call: TRBV20-1
clone_size: few
j_call: TRBJ2-7
d_call: NA
cdr3_nt: TGCAGTGCTAGAGAAGGGTCGGCTACTTCGAACGAGCAGTACTTC
cdr3_aa: CSAREGSATSNEQYF

v_call: TRBV25-1
clone_size: many
j_call: TRBJ2-1
d_call: NA
cdr3_nt: TGTGCCAGCAGTGAACCCCCTGGCCCTCTCGCTGAGCAGTTCTTC
cdr3_aa: CASSEPPGPLAEQFF

v_call: TRBV9
clone_size: many
j_call: TRBJ1-1
d_call: TRBD1
cdr3_nt: TGTGCCAGCAGCGTAGTCGGAACCCAGGGGGCGGAAGCTTTCTTT
cdr3_aa: CASSVVGTQGAEAFF

v_call: TRBV12-3/TRBV12-4
clone_size: many
j_call: TRBJ1-1
d_call: TRBD1
cdr3_nt: TGTGCCAGCAGGACGGGACAGACTATGAACACTGAAGCTTTCTTT
cdr3_aa: CASRTGQTMNTEAFF

v_call: TRBV12-3/TRBV12-4
clone_size: few
j_call: TRBJ2-5
d_call: TRBD2
cdr3_nt: TGTGCCAGCAGTCCTAGCGGGAGGGGGTTAGAGACCCAGTACTTC
cdr3_aa: CASSPSGRGLETQYF

v_call: TRBV18
clone_size: few
j_call: TRBJ1-5
d_call: NA
cdr3_nt: TGTGCCAGCTCACCACCGGGGTCCAGGGATGGTCAGCCCCAGCATTTT
cdr3_aa: CASSPPGSRDGQPQHF

v_call: TRBV12-3/TRBV12-4
clone_size: few
j_call: TRBJ1-2
d_call: NA
cdr3_nt: TGTGCCAGCAGTCTCCATCGACTACCTGGCAGACTTTTGCTTCATGGCTACACCTTC
cdr3_aa: CASSLHRLPGRLLLHGYTF

v_call: TRBV4-1
clone_size: few
j_call: TRBJ1-2
d_call: NA
cdr3_nt: TGCGCCAGCAGCCAAGATCCTAAGGCGTTGGGGTTCGGCTACACCTTC
cdr3_aa: CASSQDPKALGFGYTF

v_call: TRBV27
clone_size: few
j_call: TRBJ1-1
d_call: NA
cdr3_nt: TGTGCCAGCAGTTTGTATGGGGGTATCTTTATGAACACTGAAGCTTTCTTT
cdr3_aa: CASSLYGGIFMNTEAFF

v_call: TRBV7-8
clone_size: NA
j_call: TRBJ2-2
d_call: NA
cdr3_nt: TGTGCCAGCAGCTTAGATGAGGTCACCGGGGAGCTGTTTTTT
cdr3_aa: CASSLDEVTGELFF

v_call: TRBV9
clone_size: many
j_call: TRBJ1-4
d_call: NA
cdr3_nt: TGTGCCAGCAGCGTAGCAGACGATGAAAAACTGTTTTTT
cdr3_aa: CASSVADDEKLFF

v_call: TRBV10-3
clone_size: NA
j_call: TRBJ2-3
d_call: NA
cdr3_nt: TGTGCCATCAAAATGCAAGGGGGAAACACAGATACGCAGTATTTT
cdr3_aa: CAIKMQGGNTDTQYF

v_call: TRBV4-3
clone_size: many
j_call: TRBJ2-3
d_call: NA
cdr3_nt: TGCGCCAGCAGCCAAGGAGCGCTGAGGGATACGCAGTATTTT
cdr3_aa: CASSQGALRDTQYF

v_call: TRBV30
clone_size: NA
j_call: TRBJ1-5
d_call: NA
cdr3_nt: TGTGCCTGGAGTGATCTGGCAGGGACCAATCAGCCCCAGCATTTT
cdr3_aa: CAWSDLAGTNQPQHF

v_call: TRBV4-1
clone_size: NA
j_call: TRBJ1-1
d_call: NA
cdr3_nt: TGCGCCAGCAGCCAAGCTAGATGGGACACTGAAGCTTTCTTT
cdr3_aa: CASSQARWDTEAFF

v_call: TRBV7-2
clone_size: many
j_call: TRBJ1-5
d_call: NA
cdr3_nt: TGTGCCAGCACCCTTTGGGATCAGCCCCAGCATTTT
cdr3_aa: CASTLWDQPQHF

v_call: TRBV6-6
clone_size: NA
j_call: TRBJ1-6
d_call: NA
cdr3_nt: TGTGCCAGCAGTTACCCCCCTGGGGGAATGGATTCACCCCTCCACTTT
cdr3_aa: CASSYPPGGMDSPLHF

v_call: TRBV6-6
clone_size: NA
j_call: TRBJ1-5
d_call: TRBD1
cdr3_nt: TGTGCCAGCAACGTACAGGGGAGAAGCAATCAGCCCCAGCATTTT
cdr3_aa: CASNVQGRSNQPQHF

v_call: TRBV5-1
clone_size: NA
j_call: TRBJ2-3
d_call: NA
cdr3_nt: TGCGCCAGCAGCTTGGCCTTGACAGGGACTAGCACAGATACGCAGTATTTT
cdr3_aa: CASSLALTGTSTDTQYF

v_call: TRBV7-2
clone_size: many
j_call: TRBJ2-7
d_call: NA
cdr3_nt: TGTGCCAGCAGCTTAGCCGGGACACATCTCTCCTACGAGCAGTACTTC
cdr3_aa: CASSLAGTHLSYEQYF

v_call: TRBV30
clone_size: NA
j_call: TRBJ2-3
d_call: TRBD1
cdr3_nt: TGTGCCTGGAGTGTCATCAGGGGGAGCACAGATACGCAGTATTTT
cdr3_aa: CAWSVIRGSTDTQYF

v_call: TRBV6-5
clone_size: NA
j_call: TRBJ2-3
d_call: TRBD2
cdr3_nt: TGTGCCAGCAGTTTGTCTAGCGGGGGATCAGATACGCAGTATTTT
cdr3_aa: CASSLSSGGSDTQYF